This T cell receptor beta chain is drawn from a study of post-analysis software for immune sequencing data. Background on the study: Relapsing-remitting, secondary progressive and progressive-relapsing courses of multiple sclerosis were included.

The CDR3 covers 14 residues. Germline V lookup: CDR1 SGHDN, CDR2 FVKESK. Included in the TCR beta cDNA libraries were unique molecular identifiers. T cells numbering about 0.85 to 10 million yielded cDNA molecules that totaled some 500,000. TCRdb independently ran MiXCR on the PCR reads; one entry per CDR3 protein. The sample records under 200,000 distinct CDR3 sequences, approximately 28% being singletons. Findings and limits, study-wide: Four to six TRBV segments were significantly more frequent in patients than in controls. TRBV5-6, TRBV5-1 and TRBV20-1 were among these segments. Significantly decreased normalized Chao1 diversity was recorded for multiple sclerosis patients relative to controls. Under the F measure, samples that were prepared in one batch clustered strongly together.

As for this clonotype: What it recognizes is unknown. The junction differs from germline at one of its ends, possibly a read error.

Material: blood. The sequence was obtained from a girl aged 2-17 years with multiple sclerosis. This sequence joins TRBV14 and TRBJ2-1; D call uncertain. The CDR3 region has the DNA TGTGCCAGCAACCAAGCTAGTCCGTACAATGAGCAGTTCTTC. Translating it yields CASNQASPYNEQFF.